One TCR beta chain is described in this entry. Germline lookup yields CDR1 LNHNV and CDR2 YYDKDF (reference sequence). V shed 1 base, J shed 0 bases, and the junction held 3 bases outside the gene matches. CDR3 length: 16 amino acids. This sample is part of a study of PD-L1 blockade in urothelial cancer. Study-wide background: Intravenous atezolizumab, 1,200 mg every 3 weeks, was begun by patients in the mid-2010s. Median T cell yield from blood was approximately 150,000.

Repertoires were generated with immunoSEQ multiplex PCR, while TCRdb's copy carries only in-frame clones and drops some. The data contain about 37,000 clones, approximately 83% of them singletons. The TCR was taken from a man aged 55-75 years with urothelial cancer. The sequencing here drew on PBMCs, taken around atezolizumab (anti-PD-L1) treatment. The rearrangement joins TRBV15 to TRBJ2-4; 7 positions agree with TRBD1. In DNA form, the CDR3 reads TGTGCCACCAGCAGAGCCGGGACAGTAGCCAAAAACATTCAGTACTTC. This gives the protein CATSRAGTVAKNIQYF. Looking up the rest from reference TRBV15 and TRBJ2-4 gives the full variable domain: DAMVIQNPRYQVTQFGKPVTLSCSQTLNHNVMYWYQQKSSQAPKLLFHYYDKDFNNEADTPDNFQSRRPNTSFCFLDIRSPGLGDTAMYLCATSRAGTVAKNIQYFGAGTRLSVL.